The T cell receptor beta chain described here comes from a study of blood T cell repertoires in COVID-19 (dated by TCRdb to 2018 to 2021). Context from the whole study: Samples covering the acute and convalescent phases of COVID-19 were provided by collaborators in the United States, Italy and Spain. Deeply sampled blood TCRbeta repertoires from subjects exposed to, actively infected with, or recovered from COVID-19 were included in the dataset. HLA class I and class II types, where available, came from metadata supplied by the sample provider rather than from assay-based typing. The sample metadata nearly always contained a de-identified subject ID, COVID-19 status, age in years and sex. The repertoires were released in a freely available public database meant as a resource for research on the immune response to SARS-CoV-2. Samples were obtained from the ongoing ImmuneRACE study (first 160 participants) and from roughly 1,300 subjects provided by 6 global collaborators. The prospective study material was composed of cDNA or gDNA derived from T cells, B-cell-depleted T cells, or PBMCs. The paper's findings and limits, for the study overall: How much clinical and demographic metadata was included differed by source and by participant, and the metadata was provided uncurated.

Whole blood was collected in K2EDTA tubes by collaborating institutions according to the institutions' own protocols. For TCRbeta analysis, collaborator samples were shipped as frozen whole blood, as isolated PBMCs, or as DNA extracted from either sample type. Turning to this clone: Its specific antigen is unknown. No much larger clone exists at a distance of one base, and base qualities are not known.

TCRbeta CDR3 regions were amplified from genomic DNA by means of the immunoSEQ Assay, a bias-controlled multiplex PCR. The paper's data handling went like this. Within the assay, amplification of reference gene primers was used to estimate how many nucleated cells each sample contained. To quantify the absolute abundance of each unique TCRbeta CDR3 rearrangement, sequence reads were collapsed and filtered. Productive Simpson clonality was computed per sample as the square root of Simpson's diversity index over productive rearrangements. Held by TCRdb, this immuneACCESS table contains in-frame sequences only and omits some clones. Under half of the omission traces to an unresolved V gene where checked; the cause of the rest is unknown. V, J and clone size are those of that table, while D and trimming were read from the DNA. For this sample the table gives about 130,000 clones, of which around 87% were detected only once. The ten biggest clones cover approximately 3.6% of the sample.

The sequenced material came from peripheral blood. The origin of this receptor is a woman aged 55-70 years with acute or convalescent COVID-19.

The DNA reads TGCGCCAGCAGCTCCTTAGCGGGAGGGATAGAGACCCAGTACTTC. Translated, it gives CASSSLAGGIETQYF. The chain is made from TRBV5-1 and TRBJ2-5, with TRBD2 matching 11 junction bases. The germline V and J ends show losses of 3 bases and 4 bases respectively, and no gene match explains 5 bases of the junction. CDR1 and CDR2 are drawn from the germline V gene: SGHRS, YFSETQ. Including cysteine and phenylalanine, the CDR3 has 15 amino acids. Only the CDR3 portion is preserved as DNA: 45 bases, with reading frame beginning at the first base.